Listed here are 31 T cell receptor beta chains from one sample, sequenced in a study of PD-1 blockade in classical Hodgkin lymphoma. Sequencing used immunoSEQ multiplex PCR; TCRdb keeps in-frame clones, though not all of them. The sample records around 20,000 clones, around 70% being singletons. Relapses following autologous stem cell transplantation were seen in all patients, with brentuximab vedotin exposure varying. The input for sequencing was peripheral blood mononuclear cells (PBMCs), taken before the second cycle of nivolumab. Every receptor here comes from a human donor with classical Hodgkin lymphoma.

The chain combines TRBV10-3 with TRBJ1-3; D not resolved. The CDR3 contains 13 residues. Germline loops: CDR1 ENHRY, CDR2 SYGVKD. The V gene lost 7 bases and the J gene lost 3 bases, with 10 bases spanning the gap. The CDR3 coding sequence is TGTGCCATCACCGCGACCGGTGGAAACACCATATATTTT. Its protein is CAITATGGNTIYF.

The chain recombines TRBV4-1 with TRBJ1-2; D remains unclear. The germline CDR1 and CDR2 sequences are MGHRA and YSYEKL. CDR3 length equals 14 residues. V dropped 1 base and J dropped 4 bases, with 10 bases sitting between them. The CDR3: CASSQGVAGYGYTF. The DNA for the CDR3 is TGCGCCAGCAGCCAAGGCGTAGCCGGCTATGGCTACACCTTC.

CDR3 region: CASSSTGAGETQYF. DNA of the CDR3: TGTGCCAGCAGCTCGACAGGGGCTGGGGAGACCCAGTACTTC. The J gene is TRBJ2-5, the V gene TRBV27; 8 bases agree with TRBD1. Looked up from germline, CDR1 is MNHEY and CDR2 is SMNVEV (reference sequence). The ends lost 6 bases at V and 5 bases at J; junction bases unmatched: 8. The CDR3 extends over 14 amino acids.

By frequency in the sample, this clone is medium-sized (0.01 to 0.1%). This chain links TRBV6-1 with TRBJ1-3; no clear D. Trimming shortened V by 2 bases and J by 0 bases, and 11 bases separated the two germline ends. The V gene's germline CDR1 is MNHNS and CDR2 SASEGT. The CDR3 runs 16 residues. CDR3 residues: CASSERSEISGNTIYF. In DNA form, the CDR3 reads TGTGCCAGCAGTGAAAGATCCGAGATCTCTGGAAACACCATATATTTT.

The V and J genes are TRBV11-3 and TRBJ2-7; possibly TRBD1 or TRBD2 for D (6 bases each). Germline lookup yields CDR1 SGHNT and CDR2 YENEEA. CDR3 size: 17 residues. Trimming took off 5 bases at V and 0 bases at J, with 20 bases between the two ends. CDR3 protein: CASSPGRWGATSYEQYF. In DNA, the CDR3 is TGTGCCAGCAGCCCGGGTCGGTGGGGGGCAACCTCCTACGAGCAGTACTTC.

This clone turned up a few times. The gene calls are TRBV5-6 and TRBJ1-2; a weak D match, TRBD1 (5 bases). Per the germline V gene, CDR1 is SGHDT and CDR2 is YYEEEE. The ends were cut back, 1 base at V and 11 bases at J, with 9 bases in the middle. The CDR3 spans 11 residues. CDR3 residues: CASSLSDIYTF. CDR3 nucleotide sequence: TGTGCCAGCAGCTTGTCGGACATATACACCTTC.

The V call is TRBV5-4, the J call TRBJ2-1; D is possibly TRBD2 (7 bases). The ends were cut back, 1 base at V and 2 bases at J, with 13 bases in the middle. The CDR3 is made up of 16 amino acids. CDR1 is SGHNT, CDR2 YYREEE, per germline (reference sequence). The CDR3: CASSLWAGATYNEQFF. As DNA, the CDR3 is TGTGCCAGCAGCTTGTGGGCGGGGGCGACCTACAATGAGCAGTTCTTC. The full variable domain, rest sourced from reference TRBV5-4 and TRBJ2-1, is ETGVTQSPTHLIKTRGQQVTLRCSSQSGHNTVSWYQQALGQGPQFIFQYYREEENGRGNFPPRFSGLQFPNYSSELNVNALELDDSALYLCASSLWAGATYNEQFFGPGTRLTVL.

V and J are TRBV6-4 and TRBJ1-5, with D uncertain. V was pared by 8 bases and J by 3 bases, with 17 bases between. Germline V lookup: CDR1 MRHNA, CDR2 SNTAGT. There are 15 residues in the CDR3. The CDR3 protein is CASVLTPSLNQPQHF. DNA for the CDR3: TGTGCCAGCGTCCTCACACCCTCCCTCAATCAGCCCCAGCATTTT.

The chain links TRBV6-1 to TRBJ2-7; 10 bases line up with TRBD1. V lost 6 bases to trimming and J lost 5 bases; unmatched junction nucleotides: 7. Germline V gives CDR1 MNHNS, CDR2 SASEGT. The CDR3 length is 14 residues. The CDR3 DNA is TGTGCCAGCAGCAGGGACAGGGGATGGGACGAGCAGTACTTC. It is translated as CASSRDRGWDEQYF.

This clone was counted between two and nine times. This sequence joins TRBV5-1 and TRBJ2-5, with a weak D call TRBD1 (7 bases). Germline lookup yields CDR1 SGHRS and CDR2 YFSETQ. The germline V and J ends were trimmed by 0 bases and 2 bases, with 17 bases remaining between them. There are 17 residues in the CDR3. CDR3 sequence: CASSLGGTAKAQETQYF. In DNA, the CDR3 is TGCGCCAGCAGCTTGGGCGGGACAGCGAAAGCGCAAGAGACCCAGTACTTC.

Notes on this clone: A junction end diverges from the germline sequence, so it may reflect a read error. The chain recombines TRBV4-1 with TRBJ2-1; D call uncertain. The CDR3 spans 14 residues. From germline, CDR1 is MGHRA and CDR2 YSYEKL. The CDR3: CASRQEVIYNEQFF. CDR3 DNA: TGCGCCAGCAGACAAGAGGTGATCTACAATGAGCAGTTCTTC.

J is TRBJ2-7 and V is TRBV18, with 7 bases matching TRBD1. V shed 8 bases and J 5 bases; nucleotides not matched to a gene: 9. The CDR3 contains 13 residues. CDR1 and CDR2 from the germline V gene are KGHSH and LQKENI. The CDR3 here is CASTRQGSNEQYF. Here the CDR3 DNA reads TGTGCCAGCACCCGACAGGGTTCCAACGAGCAGTACTTC.

This clone was picked up a small number of times. The chain recombines TRBV7-9 with TRBJ2-1; D uncertain. The V end lost 8 bases, the J end lost 4 bases, and 18 bases lay between the germline ends. The CDR3 has 15 residues. Germline CDR1 reads SEHNR; CDR2 reads FQNEAQ (reference sequence). Here the CDR3 DNA reads TGTGCCAGCTTTTTAGGGCCTTGGGGATACAATGAGCAGTTCTTC. Protein product: CASFLGPWGYNEQFF.

The chain uses TRBV6-1 and TRBJ1-5; D might be TRBD1 (5 bases). The CDR3 runs 15 residues. Trimming cost V 3 bases and J 1 base, with 10 bases left between them. Germline CDR1 and CDR2: MNHNS and SASEGT. CDR3 loop: CASSDRGGSNQPQHF. For the CDR3, the DNA is TGTGCCAGCAGTGACCGGGGGGGGAGCAATCAGCCCCAGCATTTT.

CDR3 sequence (DNA): TGTGCCAGCAGCTTGGGTGACACAAAAGCCTATGGCTACACCTTC. As protein: CASSLGDTKAYGYTF. The chain combines TRBV5-4 with TRBJ1-2; D is undetermined. V was shortened by 0 bases and J by 4 bases, with 13 bases between the two germline ends. Germline V lookup: CDR1 SGHNT, CDR2 YYREEE (reference sequence). The CDR3 spans 15 residues.

About this clone itself: At one of its ends the junction is not consistent with the germline gene, which may arise from a read error. The gene calls are TRBV9 and TRBJ2-1; D is ambiguous. The germline V gene encodes CDR1 SGDLS and CDR2 YYNGEE. The CDR3 spans 15 residues. The CDR3, as DNA: TGTGCCAGCAGCGTAATAGCCGTACCCTACAATGGGCAGTTCTTC. Protein sequence: CASSVIAVPYNGQFF.

V gene TRBV30 combines with J gene TRBJ1-6, with D tentatively TRBD1 (6 bases). Germline V gene data show CDR1 as GTSNPN and CDR2 as SVGIG (reference sequence). Trimming took off 3 bases at V and 10 bases at J, with 16 bases between the two ends. CDR3 size: 14 residues. The CDR3, as DNA: TGTGCCTGGAGAGTACAGGGTCTCAGCTCACCCCTCCACTTT. Translated, it gives CAWRVQGLSSPLHF.

The chain recombines TRBV10-1 with TRBJ1-1, with D unclear. The ends were cut back, 6 bases at V and 4 bases at J, with 12 bases in the middle. CDR1 and CDR2 (germline): WNHNN, SYGVQD (reference sequence). The CDR3 extends over 13 amino acids. CDR3 coding DNA: TGCGCCAGCAGGGGAAGGACTACCACTGAAGCTTTCTTT. Residues: CASRGRTTTEAFF.

V usage is TRBV7-2 and J usage is TRBJ1-5, with D maybe TRBD1 (5 bases). The germline CDR1 and CDR2 sequences are SGHTA and FQGNSA. This CDR3 region has 15 residues. Trimming cost V 1 base and J 6 bases, with 13 bases left between them. The CDR3 DNA reads as TGTGCCAGCAGCTTAGTCAGGGTGGGGATTCAGCCCCAGCATTTT. It encodes CASSLVRVGIQPQHF.

The chain couples TRBV5-4 to TRBJ2-7, with TRBD2 matching over 10 bases. The CDR3 has 17 residues. Trimming removed 1 base from V and 3 bases from J; junction bases left unmatched: 10. Germline V lookup: CDR1 SGHNT, CDR2 YYREEE (reference sequence). This CDR3 is CASSLMASGSRGYEQYF. CDR3 DNA sequence: TGTGCCAGCAGCTTGATGGCTAGCGGGAGCCGAGGCTACGAGCAGTACTTC.

The V call is TRBV25-1, the J call TRBJ1-1; possibly TRBD1 for D (5 bases). Germline CDR1 reads MGHDK; CDR2 reads SYGVNS. V shed 3 bases and J shed 7 bases, with 9 bases lying between them. This CDR3 spans 12 amino acids. CDR3 in DNA: TGTGCCAGCAGTGATTTTGACAGTGAAGCTTTCTTT. This encodes CASSDFDSEAFF.

The chain recombines TRBV6-6 with TRBJ1-1, with D unresolved. V was trimmed by 5 bases and J by 5 bases, leaving 18 bases between them. From germline, CDR1 is MNHNY and CDR2 SVGAGI (reference sequence). This CDR3 has 15 amino acids. The CDR3 region is CASSNLGGGSTEAFF. The CDR3 DNA sequence: TGTGCCAGCAGTAACTTGGGAGGCGGTAGTACTGAAGCTTTCTTT.

V is TRBV7-2 and J is TRBJ2-3; TRBD2 aligns across 7 bases. CDR1 and CDR2 (germline): SGHTA, FQGNSA. V gave up 4 bases and J gave up 0 bases; unmatched junction bases: 13. The CDR3 covers 18 residues. CDR3: CASSSRTRSFPSTDTQYF. Here the CDR3 DNA reads TGTGCCAGCAGCTCCCGGACTAGAAGTTTTCCCAGCACAGATACGCAGTATTTT.

The V gene is TRBV5-5, the J gene TRBJ1-4, with D unresolved. The germline V gene encodes CDR1 SGHKS and CDR2 YYEKEE (reference sequence). The V end lost 2 bases, the J end lost 5 bases, and 13 bases lay between the germline ends. The CDR3 consists of 15 residues. As DNA, the CDR3 is TGTGCCAGCAGCTTTTTTTCCGATCGAAATGAAAAACTGTTTTTT. This encodes CASSFFSDRNEKLFF.

V is TRBV5-1 and J is TRBJ2-3; 11 nucleotides line up with TRBD2. The CDR3 contains 17 residues. J lost 5 bases, V lost 4 bases, and 12 bases had no gene match. Germline values: CDR1 SGHRS, CDR2 YFSETQ. DNA for the CDR3: TGCGCCAGCAGCCCTGGGGTGGGGACTAGCGGACGAGATACGCAGTATTTT. It encodes CASSPGVGTSGRDTQYF.

This clone has just one count. The CDR3: CASRLAEDRSDIQYF. The CDR3 DNA is TGTGCAAGTCGCTTAGCAGAGGACAGGTCGGACATTCAGTACTTC. This chain joins TRBV12-2 and TRBJ2-4; whether TRBD1, the table's D call, matches the DNA was not checked. TRBV12-2 is a documented pseudogene. The CDR3 contains 15 residues.

The J gene is TRBJ2-7, the V gene TRBV18, with 8 nucleotides matching TRBD1. The CDR3 sequence is 14 residues long. Germline assignment: CDR1 KGHSH and CDR2 LQKENI. V lost 2 bases and J lost 4; bases outside the gene matches: 4. The CDR3 region is CASSPRDRFYEQYF. As DNA, the CDR3 is TGTGCCAGCTCACCAAGGGACAGGTTTTACGAGCAGTACTTC. The full variable domain, its missing parts supplied by reference TRBV18 and TRBJ2-7, is NAGVMQNPRHLVRRRGQEARLRCSPMKGHSHVYWYRQLPEEGLKFMVYLQKENIIDESGMPKERFSAEFPKEGPSILRIQQVVRGDSAAYFCASSPRDRFYEQYFGPGTRLTVT.

The table lists this clone with a count of one. The chain links TRBV5-5 to TRBJ2-7; perhaps TRBD1 as D (6 bases). The CDR3 length is 14 residues. CDR1 and CDR2 from the germline V gene are SGHKS and YYEKEE (reference sequence). V lost 2 bases, J lost 6 bases, and 15 bases lay in between. The CDR3: CASSLRGTKFEQYF. CDR3 nucleotide sequence: TGTGCCAGCAGCTTAAGGGGGACGAAATTCGAGCAGTACTTC.

The rearrangement uses TRBV5-6 and TRBJ1-2, with 7 bases lining up with TRBD1. Trimming took 4 bases from V and 4 from J; bases not matched to a gene: 4. Germline loops: CDR1 SGHDT, CDR2 YYEEEE. This CDR3 has 13 residues. This CDR3 reads CASSADRSYGYTF. The CDR3 DNA reads as TGTGCCAGCAGCGCGGACAGGTCCTATGGCTACACCTTC.

This clone is categorized as medium-sized. J is TRBJ1-2 and V is TRBV27, with 8 bases lining up with TRBD1. CDR1 is MNHEY, CDR2 SMNVEV, per germline (reference sequence). The V gene end was trimmed by 4 bases and the J gene end by 4 bases; junction bases not matched to a gene: 11. The CDR3 runs 16 residues. The CDR3 protein is CASSSALADRGYGYTF. CDR3 bases: TGTGCCAGCAGTTCGGCCCTTGCTGACAGGGGCTATGGCTACACCTTC.

This clone has more than one count but fewer than ten. This chain joins TRBV9 and TRBJ2-1; unclear D gene. With 0 bases removed from V and 7 bases from J, the gap between germline ends came to 8 bases. There are 13 residues in the CDR3. Germline V lookup: CDR1 SGDLS, CDR2 YYNGEE. In DNA form, the CDR3 reads TGTGCCAGCAGCGTAGAAATAGAAAATGAGCAGTTCTTC. Protein product: CASSVEIENEQFF.